The 10 T cell receptor beta chains below come from one sample, sequenced in a study of T-cell memory formation after mild COVID-19. MiXCR, run by TCRdb on the 5' RACE reads, gives a single entry per CDR3 protein. This repertoire shows 550,000 to 600,000 distinct CDR3 sequences, less than 25% found once; its top ten account for 7% to 9%. Sequencing was carried out using PBMCs or a T cell subset sorted from them (not recorded which). These receptor sequences come from an adult woman who had mild COVID-19 (a few samples of this study predate the infection). Cell type and time point are not known.

This clonotype appeared a few times. The V call is TRBV7-9, the J call TRBJ1-2; 9 bases line up with TRBD1. CDR3 length: 15 amino acids. CDR1 and CDR2 (germline): SEHNR, FQNEAQ (reference sequence). The V and J ends lost 4 bases and 2 bases, in that order; junction bases with no gene match: 5. CDR3 loop: CASSSRTGVNYGYTF. CDR3 DNA sequence: TGTGCCAGCAGCTCCCGGACAGGGGTAAACTATGGCTACACCTTC.

This clonotype was counted ten times or more. The chain links TRBV19 to TRBJ1-2, with TRBD1 identical over 10 bases. Germline trimming cut 6 bases from V and 8 bases from J; bases unmatched to any gene: 15. Germline V gene data show CDR1 as LNHDA and CDR2 as SQIVND (reference sequence). This CDR3 spans 16 amino acids. The CDR3 DNA follows: TGTGCCAGTAGGTGGGACAGGGGCGGATCAATCGGGGGCTACACCTTC. Its translation: CASRWDRGGSIGGYTF.

This clonotype has just a few counts. This sequence joins TRBV6-5 and TRBJ2-7, with D uncertain. CDR1 is MNHEY and CDR2 is SVGAGI in the germline V gene. The CDR3 contains 15 residues. The V and J ends lost 7 bases and 3 bases respectively, with 19 bases between them. CDR3 amino acids: CASTPSYSENYEQYF. CDR3 DNA sequence: TGTGCCAGCACCCCATCGTACAGTGAAAACTACGAGCAGTACTTC.

In DNA, the CDR3 is TGCAGTGCTAGAGATAAGACAAGAGCAATGAACACTGAAGCTTTCTTT. Translation gives CSARDKTRAMNTEAFF. V is TRBV20-1 and J is TRBJ1-1; D not resolved. Trimming took off 0 bases at V and 0 bases at J, with 14 bases between the two ends. This CDR3 has 16 amino acids. Germline CDR1 reads DFQATT; CDR2 reads SNEGSKA (reference sequence).

The chain carries TRBV5-1 and TRBJ2-3; D is unresolved. CDR3 length: 15 residues. Looked up from germline, CDR1 is SGHRS and CDR2 is YFSETQ. Trimming stripped 3 bases from V and 4 bases from J, with 15 bases between. Here the CDR3 DNA reads TGCGCCAGCAGCTCGCTCCGGTCCCGCCCAGATACGCAGTATTTT. This gives the protein CASSSLRSRPDTQYF.

This clonotype was picked up a small number of times. A much larger clone sits a single nucleotide away, making a read error possible. The J gene is TRBJ2-1, the V gene TRBV24-1; D is ambiguous. The CDR3 runs to 12 residues. Per germline, CDR1 KGHDR and CDR2 SFDVKD. CDR3 region: CATSDKNRVQSF. CDR3 sequence (DNA): TGTGCCACCAGTGATAAAAATAGGGTCCAGTCCTTC.

This clonotype showed up just a few times. This chain uses TRBV4-1 with TRBJ2-2; D is perhaps TRBD1 (5 bases). CDR1 and CDR2 (germline): MGHRA, YSYEKL. V lost 4 bases to trimming and J lost 4 bases, with 13 bases between them. The CDR3 has 15 amino acids. This CDR3 is CASSLGAPGTGELFF. CDR3 DNA sequence: TGCGCCAGCAGCCTAGGGGCCCCGGGCACCGGGGAGCTGTTTTTT.

This clonotype was recorded a few times. The chain employs TRBV4-1 and TRBJ1-2; weak D call: TRBD1 (6 bases). Germline-derived CDR1 and CDR2 are MGHRA and YSYEKL. This CDR3 spans 16 amino acids. Trimming removed 1 base at V and 7 bases at J, with 19 bases between. The CDR3 loop is CASSQGGARGSAGYTF. The DNA of the CDR3 is TGCGCCAGCAGCCAAGGGGGGGCAAGGGGGTCCGCTGGCTACACCTTC.

The chain recombines TRBV29-1 with TRBJ2-7; 10 nucleotides line up with TRBD1. The CDR3 loop spans 14 amino acids. Germline-derived CDR1 and CDR2 are SQVTM and ANQGSEA. The ends lost 6 bases at V and 2 bases at J; junction bases unmatched: 7. CDR3 residues: CSVHTGTGAYEQYF. The CDR3 DNA reads TGCAGCGTCCACACCGGGACAGGGGCCTACGAGCAGTACTTC.

The chain links TRBV2 to TRBJ2-5; no clear D. The germline V and J ends were trimmed by 6 bases and 7 bases, with 21 bases remaining between them. Germline assignment: CDR1 SNHLY and CDR2 FYNNEI. The CDR3 is 15 amino acids. The CDR3 nucleotides are TGTGCCAGCAGCCCCGGTAGCTCGGGTCCTATGACCCAGTACTTC. Protein: CASSPGSSGPMTQYF.